The entry below describes one T cell receptor (beta chain). Antigen specificity is unknown. These data are taken from a study of neurological immune-mediated disorders. General study points: With the multiple sclerosis repertoire cluster, none of the clinical or MRI features showed an association. When the repertoires were grouped phylogenetically, those of 18 of the 34 multiple sclerosis patients came together in a single cluster of related CDR3 sequences, which points to a possible repertoire-level signature. The greatest TCR clonal expansion occurred in HTLV-1-associated myelopathy and the least in multiple sclerosis, which fell below healthy controls.

There are 17 residues in the CDR3. The V gene end was trimmed by 0 bases and the J gene end by 5 bases; junction bases not matched to a gene: 15. The V gene's germline CDR1 is DFQATT and CDR2 SNEGSKA (reference sequence). Via MiXCR, TCRdb re-called the 5' RACE reads, giving one row per CDR3 protein. Counted here are under 75,000 distinct CDR3 sequences, around 3.4% occurring once; the ten biggest clones make up approximately 7.1%. This chain uses TRBV20-1 with TRBJ1-1, with TRBD1 identical over 7 bases. The material sequenced was PBMCs. The source of this sequence is a woman aged 55-70 years with multiple sclerosis. The CDR3, as DNA: TGCAGTGCTAGAGAGATAGGTAGTCGGACAGGACGAACTGAAGCTTTCTTT. It encodes CSAREIGSRTGRTEAFF.